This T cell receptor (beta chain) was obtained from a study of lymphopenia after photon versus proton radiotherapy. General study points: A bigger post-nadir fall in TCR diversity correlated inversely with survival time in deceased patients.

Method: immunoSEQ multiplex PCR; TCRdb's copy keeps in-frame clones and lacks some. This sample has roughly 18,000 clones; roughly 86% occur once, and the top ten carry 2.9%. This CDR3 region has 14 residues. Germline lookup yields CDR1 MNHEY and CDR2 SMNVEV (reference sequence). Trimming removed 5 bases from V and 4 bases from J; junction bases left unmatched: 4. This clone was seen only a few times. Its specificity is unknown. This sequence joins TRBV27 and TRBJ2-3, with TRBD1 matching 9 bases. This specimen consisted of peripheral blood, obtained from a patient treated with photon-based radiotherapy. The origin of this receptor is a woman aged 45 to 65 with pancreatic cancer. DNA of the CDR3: TGTGCCAGCAGTCCGTGGACAGGGGCAGATACGCAGTATTTT. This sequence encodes CASSPWTGADTQYF.